These T cell receptor beta chains were read from a single sample in a study of T cell clones after liver transplantation. The assay was immunoSEQ multiplex PCR, and TCRdb's table has in-frame clones only and misses some. The sample records tens of thousands of clones, over 85% being singletons. Sequenced here: CD4+ T cells from blood, sampled before liver transplant. These receptors all come from a human donor who received a liver transplant. Each CDR3 is given with its conserved first and last residue. The order of the fields is clone size, J gene, V gene, D gene, CDR3 length, CDR3 DNA, CDR3 protein. D genes are given only for firm matches. A row's size may be missing; if present it is once, few, many or a size class.

clone size: -
J gene: TRBJ1-1
V gene: TRBV21-1
D gene: -
CDR3 length: 16
CDR3 DNA: TGTGCCAGCGAAGCAAAGGTTGGGCAGACGAACACTGAAGCTTTCTTT
CDR3 protein: CASEAKVGQTNTEAFF

clone size: -
J gene: TRBJ2-5
V gene: TRBV7-2
D gene: -
CDR3 length: 15
CDR3 DNA: TGTGCCAGCAGCTTAGCAAGAGGGGCACAAGAGACCCAGTACTTC
CDR3 protein: CASSLARGAQETQYF

clone size: medium-sized
J gene: TRBJ2-7
V gene: TRBV19
D gene: -
CDR3 length: 11
CDR3 DNA: TGTGCCAGTAGGAGTGGCTACGAGCAGTACTTC
CDR3 protein: CASRSGYEQYF

clone size: -
J gene: TRBJ2-2
V gene: TRBV5-1
D gene: TRBD1
CDR3 length: 17
CDR3 DNA: TGCGCCAGCAGCCCGGGACAGGCGCCGACGAACACCGGGGAGCTGTTTTTT
CDR3 protein: CASSPGQAPTNTGELFF

clone size: once
J gene: TRBJ1-4
V gene: TRBV18
D gene: -
CDR3 length: 13
CDR3 DNA: TGTGCCAGCTCGCGGCAGCCAAATGAAAAACTGTTTTTT
CDR3 protein: CASSRQPNEKLFF

clone size: once
J gene: TRBJ2-1
V gene: TRBV25-1
D gene: TRBD2
CDR3 length: 17
CDR3 DNA: TGTGCCAGCAGTGAATATATGGGACTAGCGGGAGTGGATGAGCAGTTCTTC
CDR3 protein: CASSEYMGLAGVDEQFF

clone size: -
J gene: TRBJ1-1
V gene: TRBV5-1
D gene: TRBD1
CDR3 length: 14
CDR3 DNA: TGCGCCAGCAGCTTTGACAGGGGAGGCGCTGAAGCTTTCTTT
CDR3 protein: CASSFDRGGAEAFF

clone size: -
J gene: TRBJ2-1
V gene: TRBV6-5
D gene: TRBD2
CDR3 length: 16
CDR3 DNA: TGTGCCAGCAGTTATTCGGGACTAGCGGGAAACAATGAGCAGTTCTTC
CDR3 protein: CASSYSGLAGNNEQFF

clone size: -
J gene: TRBJ1-4
V gene: TRBV7-9
D gene: TRBD1
CDR3 length: 14
CDR3 DNA: TGTGCCAGCAGCCAGACAGGGATAAATGAAAAACTGTTTTTT
CDR3 protein: CASSQTGINEKLFF

clone size: few
J gene: TRBJ1-5
V gene: TRBV27
D gene: -
CDR3 length: 13
CDR3 DNA: TGTGCCAGCAGTTGGACAGGCAATCAGCCCCAGCATTTT
CDR3 protein: CASSWTGNQPQHF

clone size: -
J gene: TRBJ1-4
V gene: TRBV11-2
D gene: -
CDR3 length: 12
CDR3 DNA: TGTGCCAGCAGCGGCACTAATGAAAAACTGTTTTTT
CDR3 protein: CASSGTNEKLFF

clone size: -
J gene: TRBJ2-4
V gene: TRBV5-6
D gene: -
CDR3 length: 13
CDR3 DNA: TGTGCCAGCAGCTTGGCCGGGCCGGGTGAACAGTACTTC
CDR3 protein: CASSLAGPGEQYF

clone size: -
J gene: TRBJ1-2
V gene: TRBV28
D gene: -
CDR3 length: 13
CDR3 DNA: TGTGCCAGCGGAACAGCAGCTAACTATGGCTACACCTTC
CDR3 protein: CASGTAANYGYTF

clone size: -
J gene: TRBJ2-7
V gene: TRBV15
D gene: -
CDR3 length: 15
CDR3 DNA: TGTGCCACCAGCAGAGATCGACTCACTCGGGGCGAGCAGTACTTC
CDR3 protein: CATSRDRLTRGEQYF

clone size: once
J gene: TRBJ1-1
V gene: TRBV11-3
D gene: -
CDR3 length: 15
CDR3 DNA: TGTGCCAGCAGCTTAGCCCAACAGGGAAGACCTGAAGCTTTCTTT
CDR3 protein: CASSLAQQGRPEAFF

clone size: -
J gene: TRBJ1-3
V gene: TRBV28
D gene: TRBD1
CDR3 length: 14
CDR3 DNA: TGTGCCAGCAGTTCATCGGGACAGGGAAACACCATATATTTT
CDR3 protein: CASSSSGQGNTIYF

clone size: -
J gene: TRBJ2-3
V gene: TRBV21-1
D gene: -
CDR3 length: 17
CDR3 DNA: TGTGCCAGCAGCAAAGAGTATCCTAGCGGAAGGACAGATACGCAGTATTTT
CDR3 protein: CASSKEYPSGRTDTQYF

clone size: -
J gene: TRBJ2-5
V gene: TRBV15
D gene: TRBD1
CDR3 length: 12
CDR3 DNA: TGTGCCACCAGCAGAGAGGGACAGGCCCAGTACTTC
CDR3 protein: CATSREGQAQYF

clone size: -
J gene: TRBJ2-1
V gene: TRBV4-1
D gene: TRBD2
CDR3 length: 15
CDR3 DNA: TGCGCCAGCAGCCAAGTTCTAGCGGGGTACAATGAGCAGTTCTTC
CDR3 protein: CASSQVLAGYNEQFF

clone size: -
J gene: TRBJ1-1
V gene: TRBV19
D gene: TRBD1
CDR3 length: 17
CDR3 DNA: TGTGCCAGTAGCATGCTCCACGACAGGGGGCGATACACTGAAGCTTTCTTT
CDR3 protein: CASSMLHDRGRYTEAFF

clone size: -
J gene: TRBJ2-7
V gene: TRBV6-5
D gene: -
CDR3 length: 14
CDR3 DNA: TGTGCCAGCAGTCCCACCTGGACAGCCTACGAGCAGTACTTC
CDR3 protein: CASSPTWTAYEQYF

clone size: -
J gene: TRBJ2-3
V gene: TRBV11-1
D gene: -
CDR3 length: 17
CDR3 DNA: TGTGCCAGCAGCTTAGTTCACGGGAGTGCGGGCACAGATACGCAGTATTTT
CDR3 protein: CASSLVHGSAGTDTQYF

clone size: -
J gene: TRBJ2-1
V gene: TRBV11-3
D gene: TRBD2
CDR3 length: 13
CDR3 DNA: TGTGCCAGCAGCCCCCTGGGGACTAGCGCACTTTTCTTC
CDR3 protein: CASSPLGTSALFF

clone size: -
J gene: TRBJ1-3
V gene: TRBV5-6
D gene: -
CDR3 length: 14
CDR3 DNA: TGTGCCAGCAGCTTGAATCTTCCGGGAAACACCATATATTTT
CDR3 protein: CASSLNLPGNTIYF

clone size: -
J gene: TRBJ1-4
V gene: TRBV4-2
D gene: -
CDR3 length: 14
CDR3 DNA: TGTGCCAGCAGCCCAGGGCCCACTAATGAAAAACTGTTTTTT
CDR3 protein: CASSPGPTNEKLFF

clone size: once
J gene: TRBJ1-4
V gene: TRBV6-5
D gene: TRBD1
CDR3 length: 15
CDR3 DNA: TGTGCCAGCAGTTACTCTAAGGGGGCTGCGAAAAAACTGTTTTTT
CDR3 protein: CASSYSKGAAKKLFF

clone size: -
J gene: TRBJ2-7
V gene: TRBV5-4
D gene: TRBD2
CDR3 length: 15
CDR3 DNA: TGTGCCAGCAGCTTGGATAGCCAAACCGGGGGGGAGCAGTACTTC
CDR3 protein: CASSLDSQTGGEQYF

clone size: -
J gene: TRBJ2-1
V gene: TRBV5-1
D gene: TRBD2
CDR3 length: 16
CDR3 DNA: TGCGCCAGCAGCTTTAGGGGACTAGCGGTTCAGGAGGAGCAGTTCTTC
CDR3 protein: CASSFRGLAVQEEQFF

clone size: -
J gene: TRBJ2-5
V gene: TRBV2
D gene: -
CDR3 length: 12
CDR3 DNA: TGTGCCAGCAGCGGGAGATTAGAGACCCAGTACTTC
CDR3 protein: CASSGRLETQYF

clone size: -
J gene: TRBJ2-5
V gene: TRBV27
D gene: -
CDR3 length: 14
CDR3 DNA: TGTGCCAGCAGTTTATCGAGGGGCTTGGAGACCCAGTACTTC
CDR3 protein: CASSLSRGLETQYF

clone size: -
J gene: TRBJ2-7
V gene: TRBV2
D gene: -
CDR3 length: 10
CDR3 DNA: TGTGCCAGCAGGGTAAGGGAGCAGTACTTC
CDR3 protein: CASRVREQYF

clone size: -
J gene: TRBJ2-5
V gene: TRBV6-1
D gene: TRBD2
CDR3 length: 13
CDR3 DNA: TGTGCCAGCAGTGAAGCGGGAGGGGTGACCCAGTACTTC
CDR3 protein: CASSEAGGVTQYF

clone size: -
J gene: TRBJ1-1
V gene: TRBV14
D gene: -
CDR3 length: 20
CDR3 DNA: TGTGCCAGCAGCCAAGACTCAGTTTGGGGGGCGGCGGATGTGAACACTGAAGCTTTCTTT
CDR3 protein: CASSQDSVWGAADVNTEAFF

clone size: -
J gene: TRBJ2-6
V gene: TRBV12-5
D gene: -
CDR3 length: 15
CDR3 DNA: TGTGCTAGTGGTTTGGGGAACTCTGGGGCCAACGTCCTGACTTTC
CDR3 protein: CASGLGNSGANVLTF

clone size: once
J gene: TRBJ2-2
V gene: TRBV7-9
D gene: -
CDR3 length: 14
CDR3 DNA: TGTGCCAGCAGTTGGGGCGTGAACACCGGGGAGCTGTTTTTT
CDR3 protein: CASSWGVNTGELFF

clone size: many
J gene: TRBJ1-2
V gene: TRBV7-2
D gene: -
CDR3 length: 12
CDR3 DNA: TGTGCCAGCAGCTTAAGAGGGGACGGCTACACCTTC
CDR3 protein: CASSLRGDGYTF

clone size: -
J gene: TRBJ2-1
V gene: TRBV7-8
D gene: -
CDR3 length: 11
CDR3 DNA: TGTGCCAGCAGCCAGAACAATGAGCAGTTCTTC
CDR3 protein: CASSQNNEQFF

clone size: once
J gene: TRBJ2-3
V gene: TRBV7-3
D gene: TRBD1
CDR3 length: 19
CDR3 DNA: TGTGCCAGCAGCTCCACCTCATCCGGAACAGGGGGCGGAACAGATACGCAGTATTTT
CDR3 protein: CASSSTSSGTGGGTDTQYF

clone size: -
J gene: TRBJ1-3
V gene: TRBV28
D gene: -
CDR3 length: 14
CDR3 DNA: TGTGCCAGCACCTCAGGGAGCTCTGGAAACACCATATATTTT
CDR3 protein: CASTSGSSGNTIYF

clone size: -
J gene: TRBJ2-7
V gene: TRBV19
D gene: -
CDR3 length: 14
CDR3 DNA: TGTGCCAGTAGTGCCCGACTCCCAGGGAACGAGCAGTACTTC
CDR3 protein: CASSARLPGNEQYF

clone size: -
J gene: TRBJ1-5
V gene: TRBV2
D gene: -
CDR3 length: 13
CDR3 DNA: TGTGCCAGCCTCTTACAGGGCAATCAGCCCCAGCATTTT
CDR3 protein: CASLLQGNQPQHF

clone size: -
J gene: TRBJ2-2
V gene: TRBV11-3
D gene: TRBD1
CDR3 length: 15
CDR3 DNA: TGTGCCAGCAGCGCAGGACAGGGTGACACCGGGGAGCTGTTTTTT
CDR3 protein: CASSAGQGDTGELFF

clone size: -
J gene: TRBJ1-1
V gene: TRBV5-1
D gene: -
CDR3 length: 13
CDR3 DNA: TGCGCCAGCAGCTTAGGCAGTAACACTGAAGCTTTCTTT
CDR3 protein: CASSLGSNTEAFF

clone size: -
J gene: TRBJ1-5
V gene: TRBV14
D gene: -
CDR3 length: 12
CDR3 DNA: TGTGCCAGCAGCCAAGGGAATCAGCCCCAGCATTTT
CDR3 protein: CASSQGNQPQHF

clone size: -
J gene: TRBJ1-2
V gene: TRBV28
D gene: -
CDR3 length: 16
CDR3 DNA: TGTGCCAGCAGTCGAGGGGGGGGCGCAGGGATCGGTGGCTACACCTTC
CDR3 protein: CASSRGGGAGIGGYTF

clone size: -
J gene: TRBJ2-2
V gene: TRBV5-1
D gene: -
CDR3 length: 13
CDR3 DNA: TGCGCCAGCAGCTTGGCAGGGACCGGGGAGCTGTTTTTT
CDR3 protein: CASSLAGTGELFF

clone size: -
J gene: TRBJ2-1
V gene: TRBV4-3
D gene: TRBD2
CDR3 length: 18
CDR3 DNA: TGCGCCAGCAGCCAAGTAGGTTCCGGACTAGCGGGAGTAAATGAGCAGTTCTTC
CDR3 protein: CASSQVGSGLAGVNEQFF

clone size: -
J gene: TRBJ2-1
V gene: TRBV27
D gene: -
CDR3 length: 13
CDR3 DNA: TGTGCCAGCAGTTTATCAGGGGGCAATGAGCAGTTCTTC
CDR3 protein: CASSLSGGNEQFF

clone size: few
J gene: TRBJ1-1
V gene: TRBV12-5
D gene: -
CDR3 length: 14
CDR3 DNA: TGTGCTAGTGGTTTGGGGATGTCGAACACTGAAGCTTTCTTT
CDR3 protein: CASGLGMSNTEAFF

clone size: -
J gene: TRBJ1-3
V gene: TRBV7-2
D gene: -
CDR3 length: 17
CDR3 DNA: TGTGCCAGCAGCTTAGGCCCTGGTGGGGCGGGTGGAAACACCATATATTTT
CDR3 protein: CASSLGPGGAGGNTIYF

clone size: -
J gene: TRBJ1-2
V gene: TRBV4-1
D gene: TRBD1
CDR3 length: 16
CDR3 DNA: TGCGCCAGCAGCCAAGCCGGGACAGGGGCCAACTATGGCTACACCTTC
CDR3 protein: CASSQAGTGANYGYTF

clone size: -
J gene: TRBJ2-6
V gene: TRBV7-9
D gene: -
CDR3 length: 17
CDR3 DNA: TGTGCCAGCAGCTTAGGGCAGGGGAACTCTGGGGCCAACGTCCTGACTTTC
CDR3 protein: CASSLGQGNSGANVLTF

clone size: -
J gene: TRBJ2-5
V gene: TRBV7-2
D gene: -
CDR3 length: 14
CDR3 DNA: TGTGCCAGCAGCCCCTCAAACAGAGAAGAGACCCAGTACTTC
CDR3 protein: CASSPSNREETQYF

clone size: -
J gene: TRBJ2-1
V gene: TRBV19
D gene: TRBD1
CDR3 length: 17
CDR3 DNA: TGTGCCAGTAGTACCCACCAACCCGGGACAGGGTTTACTGAGCAGTTCTTC
CDR3 protein: CASSTHQPGTGFTEQFF

clone size: -
J gene: TRBJ2-5
V gene: TRBV6-5
D gene: -
CDR3 length: 15
CDR3 DNA: TGTGCCAGCAGAAATAGCGGATCCAGACAAGAGACCCAGTACTTC
CDR3 protein: CASRNSGSRQETQYF

clone size: once
J gene: TRBJ2-5
V gene: TRBV5-1
D gene: TRBD1
CDR3 length: 14
CDR3 DNA: TGCGCCAGCAGCTCACAGGGGGCGCGAGAGACCCAGTACTTC
CDR3 protein: CASSSQGARETQYF

clone size: -
J gene: TRBJ2-5
V gene: TRBV5-8
D gene: -
CDR3 length: 15
CDR3 DNA: TGTGCCAGCAGCTCTTGGGGCAGGGAGTCTTTAACCCAGTACTTC
CDR3 protein: CASSSWGRESLTQYF

clone size: -
J gene: TRBJ2-7
V gene: TRBV15
D gene: -
CDR3 length: 14
CDR3 DNA: TGTGCCACCAGCAGAGCCGGTGAGGCCGGAGAGCAGTACTTC
CDR3 protein: CATSRAGEAGEQYF

clone size: -
J gene: TRBJ2-7
V gene: TRBV21-1
D gene: -
CDR3 length: 18
CDR3 DNA: TGTGCCAGCAGCCGCGAACTTACAACCGCTTGCCCTTGGGGGGAGCAGTACTTC
CDR3 protein: CASSRELTTACPWGEQYF